This TCR beta chain was obtained from a study of cytomegalovirus exposure and HLA in healthy donors (TCRdb year 2017). At the level of the whole study: According to a later analysis, one platform produced both the roughly 120 validation repertoires and the 720 or so repertoires of the first cohort. The aim of the study was to test whether cataloging public T cell receptors could identify signatures of past pathogen exposure. A separate validation cohort of 100 to 150 different subjects was used in addition to the 666-subject first cohort. To predict cytomegalovirus infection status, the study combined high-throughput TCR immunosequencing, statistical association of individual TCRs with disease status, and machine learning. Paper-wide results and their limitations: The authors suggested that the approach could potentially be generalized to other disease states and immunological phenotypes. Of the cluster scores, approximately 94% were above 0 in a later analysis, which found that TCRs clustered in the first cohort also tended to co-occur in the 130 or so validation repertoires. A total of about 150 TCR beta chains were listed by the study as associated with cytomegalovirus. Three of the identified cytomegalovirus-associated TCR beta chains were confirmed in vitro to be specific for cytomegalovirus antigens. All 120 repertoires were used to score co-occurrence in the validation cohort in a later analysis, because that analysis had no HLA typing for the cohort. While some public TCRs were present in many individuals, most TCR sequences turned up only very rarely across donors. Cytomegalovirus status was reported to be diagnosed by the classifier with high specificity and sensitivity in both the original and validation cohorts.

Library preparation used the immunoSEQ multiplex PCR assay. On the authors' methods: To diagnose cytomegalovirus status from the catalog of TCR beta chain sequences, a statistical classification framework was built. The table comes from immuneACCESS by way of TCRdb, which keeps in-frame sequences with V and J called. Part of the clones is missing from these tables; in studies checked, under half for an unresolved V gene and the rest for unknown reasons. Clonal size and the V and J genes are those of that table, whereas D and trimming came from the DNA. This sample gives around 300,000 clones in total; about 86% of them show up just once. The ten largest clones represent 1% of the sample. Donors formed part of the validation cohort, which comprised about 130 subjects and was distinct from the first cohort of 666 subjects. V sheds 4 bases and J sheds 3 bases, leaving 10 bases between their ends. From a lookup of the germline V gene, CDR1 and CDR2 are SGHDN and FVKESK. There are 14 amino acids in the CDR3, from cysteine to phenylalanine inclusive. The entry retains the CDR3 DNA only, 42 bases that are in frame from base 1.

This clone has more than one count but fewer than ten. No antigen is known for it. Within one base of it there is no much larger clone, and no base qualities were kept. This receptor was taken from a woman aged 18-29 years in good health and CMV-seronegative. Sequencing used PBMCs. The sequence is built from TRBV14 and TRBJ1-3, with the D gene not clear enough to name. Here the CDR3 is given as CASSPYSVGNTIYF. The nucleotide sequence is given as TGTGCCAGCAGCCCATACTCGGTTGGAAACACCATATATTTT.